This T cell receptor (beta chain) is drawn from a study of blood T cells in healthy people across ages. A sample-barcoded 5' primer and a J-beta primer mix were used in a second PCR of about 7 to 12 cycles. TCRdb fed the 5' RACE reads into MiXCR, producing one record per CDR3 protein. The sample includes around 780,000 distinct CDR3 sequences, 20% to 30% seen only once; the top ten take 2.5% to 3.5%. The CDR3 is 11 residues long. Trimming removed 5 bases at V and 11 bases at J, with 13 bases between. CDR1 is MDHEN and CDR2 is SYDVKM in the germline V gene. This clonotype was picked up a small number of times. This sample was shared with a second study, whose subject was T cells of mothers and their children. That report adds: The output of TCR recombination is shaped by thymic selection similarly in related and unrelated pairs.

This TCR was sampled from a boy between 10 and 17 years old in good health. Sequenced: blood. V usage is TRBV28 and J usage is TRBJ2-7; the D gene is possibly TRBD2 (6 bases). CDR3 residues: CASSLSREEYF. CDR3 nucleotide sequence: TGTGCCAGCAGTCTTTCCAGGGAGGAGTACTTC.